In its sample, the clone carrying this T cell receptor (beta chain) was seen a few times. Its target is unknown. The data stem from a study of identical twins. Study outcomes and limitations: Beta out-of-frame sequences displayed a weaker excess of sharing between twins. Insertions were reduced in abundant cord blood beta clonotypes but not in memory repertoires.

Template switching supplied a universal primer site; unique molecular identifiers were carried on the cDNA. TCRdb processed the 5' RACE reads anew with MiXCR; each CDR3 protein has one entry. The sample lists 750,000 to 950,000 distinct CDR3 sequences; more than 9% were seen once. CDR3 size: 16 residues. V lost 0 bases to trimming and J lost 7 bases; unmatched junction nucleotides: 7. Germline V gives CDR1 SGHRS, CDR2 YFSETQ. Healthy Caucasians were all of the donors. These records were also assigned to another study, of yellow fever vaccine responses in identical twins.

This chain links TRBV5-1 with TRBJ2-1; TRBD2 matches 10 bases. Sample: PBMCs. The sequence was collected from a woman under 30 in good health. DNA for the CDR3: TGCGCCAGCAGCTTGGAGCAGCGGGGGGGGAAAAATGAGCAGTTCTTC. Protein sequence: CASSLEQRGGKNEQFF.